This T cell receptor (beta chain) was observed in a study of T cell clonality in common variable immunodeficiency. Overall study findings and caveats: CVID subjects had higher TCRbeta clonality than healthy controls, most marked in about a third.

Blood samples were heparinized, roughly 5 to 9 ml per donor. In its sample, this clone was seen many times. What it binds is unknown. The DNA ends 3 residues before the CDR3 does, and the rest of the CDR3 is filled in from the germline J gene. Sequencing used immunoSEQ multiplex PCR; TCRdb keeps in-frame clones, though not all of them. This sample carries around 45,000 clones, none of them present only once. The CDR3 sequence is 15 residues long. V shed 2 bases, J shed 7 bases, and the junction held 4 bases outside the gene matches. Germline loops: CDR1 SGHRS, CDR2 YFSETQ. The sequence was collected from a person aged 18 to 69 in good health. V and J are TRBV5-1 and TRBJ1-6; 9 bases map to TRBD1. Sequenced input: peripheral blood mononuclear cells. CDR3 sequence: CASSLTGGLNSPLHF. The part of the CDR3 DNA that was read is TGCGCCAGCAGCTTAACAGGGGGCTTAAATTCACCC.